This TCR beta chain was retrieved from a study of blood T cell repertoires in COVID-19. About the study: PBMCs, B-cell-depleted T cells, or T cells were the source of the cDNA or gDNA that made up the material.

The V end lost 6 bases, the J end lost 1 base, and 12 bases lay between the germline ends. Germline V gene lookup returns CDR1 WSHSY and CDR2 SAAADI. This CDR3 has 14 amino acids. With regard to this clone: Distinct nucleotide sequences in the sample also encode this CDR3.

Participant-given clinical history determined each cohort assignment. What the recovered Cohort 3 donors had was two negative PCRs, clearance, or symptom resolution. Measured with immunoSEQ multiplex PCR; TCRdb has only the in-frame clones, and not every one. The top ten clones hold under 7% of a sample with 150,000 to 200,000 clones, around 80% of them seen once. The origin of this receptor is a man aged 35-49 years who had recovered from COVID-19. Sequenced material: PBMCs or T cells enriched from blood (not recorded which). The V call is TRBV10-2, the J call TRBJ1-1; unclear D gene. The CDR3 DNA is TGCGCCAGCAGCCTCAGGACTGGGAACACTGAAGCTTTCTTT. Its protein product is CASSLRTGNTEAFF.